This TCR beta chain was recovered during a study of long-term antiretroviral therapy in people with HIV. Turning to this clone: What it recognizes is unknown.

V dropped 0 bases and J dropped 1 base, with 12 bases sitting between them. Germline V gene lookup returns CDR1 LGHNA and CDR2 YNFKEQ. The CDR3 extends over 17 amino acids. Study conclusions and caveats: For ART adherence, viral resistance and therapy changes, no data were available. Samples were collected from the mid-2000s to the late 2010s under possibly less effective ART regimens. Before ART, certain clones expanded, and these dominated the repertoire at all time points.

immunoSEQ v3.0 was run at survey level. Profiled with immunoSEQ multiplex PCR; TCRdb holds only in-frame clones, not every one. This table holds about 11,000 clones, roughly 89% found once. The receptor's source is a woman aged 40 to 50 with HIV. The genes are TRBV4-2 and TRBJ1-4, with a tentative D call TRBD1 (6 bases). Sample: unsorted PBMCs, taken 0.2 years before starting antiretroviral therapy. CDR3 amino acids: CASSQDNTGRTNEKLFF. CDR3 DNA: TGTGCCAGCAGCCAAGATAACACAGGGCGAACTAATGAAAAACTGTTTTTT.